The source of this T cell receptor (beta chain) is a study of T cells after yellow fever vaccination. For the study at large: Fractions low in cell number were prepared with SMART-Seq v4 Ultra Low Input.

The CDR3 totals 14 residues. Trimming took 6 bases from V and 5 from J, leaving 17 bases between them. CDR1 and CDR2 from the germline V gene are SGHNT and YYREEE (reference sequence). General study results and limits: Most clones from primary vaccination were detected again post-booster (96% CD4, roughly 90% CD8). The appearance of a small share of clonotypes in both CD4 and CD8 compartments was observed.

Notes on this clonotype: The antigen is not known.

By 5'RACE template switching, TCR cDNA was produced, with a universal primer site and UMIs added in the process. TCRdb independently ran MiXCR on the 5' RACE reads; one entry per CDR3 protein. The sample shows around 530,000 distinct CDR3 sequences, around 16% of them seen only once. The sample was PBMCs, taken 5 to 6 days after the first yellow fever vaccination. This TCR came from a man aged 18 to 30 who received the YFV17D yellow fever vaccine. This chain uses TRBV5-4 with TRBJ2-5; D uncertain. The CDR3, as DNA: TGTGCCAGCATCCCGGTCACCTCATCGGAGACCCAGTACTTC. Encoded protein: CASIPVTSSETQYF.